The T cell receptor beta chain under discussion was sequenced for a study of shared clonotypes between healthy human individuals. Study conclusions and caveats: The authors sampled blood alone, and tissue repertoires likely differ.

It was CD45RO-negative cells, positively selected for CCR7, that made up naive CD8 cells, with terminally differentiated effector memory CD45RA+ cells excluded. Measured with immunoSEQ multiplex PCR; TCRdb has only the in-frame clones, and not every one. This sample yields around 1,900,000 clones, of which 90% to 95% are seen a single time; less than 2% belongs to the top ten. The CDR3 has 17 amino acids. Germline CDR1 and CDR2: MNHEY and SMNVEV (reference sequence). V was clipped by 6 bases and J by 6 bases; unmatched bases: 14. Concerning this clone itself: As yet, its antigen is unknown.

The sequence was obtained from a man between 18 and 29 years old in good health. Some clones in this sample may be carry-over from other donors' samples. The chain has TRBV27 and TRBJ2-1; 10 nucleotides match TRBD2. Sequencing used naive CD8+ T cells from PBMCs. CDR3 bases: TGTGCCAGCAGCCCGCCCCCGGGACTAGCGATACGCAATGAGCAGTTCTTC. The encoded protein is CASSPPPGLAIRNEQFF.